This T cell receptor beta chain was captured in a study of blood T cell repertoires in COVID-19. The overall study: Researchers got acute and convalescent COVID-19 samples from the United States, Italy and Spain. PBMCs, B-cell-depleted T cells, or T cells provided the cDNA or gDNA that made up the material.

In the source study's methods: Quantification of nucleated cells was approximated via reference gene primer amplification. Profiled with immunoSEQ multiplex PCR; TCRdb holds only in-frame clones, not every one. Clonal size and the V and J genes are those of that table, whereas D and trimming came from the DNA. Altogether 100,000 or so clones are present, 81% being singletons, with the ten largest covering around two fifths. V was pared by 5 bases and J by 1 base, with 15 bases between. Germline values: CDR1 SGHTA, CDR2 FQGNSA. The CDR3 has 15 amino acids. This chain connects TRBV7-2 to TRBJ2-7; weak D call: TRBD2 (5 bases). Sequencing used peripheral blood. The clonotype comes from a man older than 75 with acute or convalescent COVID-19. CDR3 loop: CASSPAWTVSYEQYF. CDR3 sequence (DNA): TGTGCCAGCAGCCCAGCATGGACTGTTTCCTACGAGCAGTACTTC.